What follows are 29 T cell receptor beta chains derived from one specimen sequenced in a study of blood T cell repertoires in COVID-19. TCRdb keeps only in-frame clones here, not all; method: immunoSEQ multiplex PCR. The repertoire holds under 170,000 clones, with about 86% as singletons. Specimen: peripheral blood. These receptors originate from a man aged 65 to 85 with acute or convalescent COVID-19.

The rearrangement links TRBV21-1 to TRBJ2-7; the table names TRBD1, a call not compared with the DNA. TRBV21-1 is noted as a pseudogene. The CDR3 consists of 12 residues. The CDR3 coding sequence is TGTGCCAGCACCGGGACAGGGTACGAGCAGTACTTC. Its translation is CASTGTGYEQYF.

This sequence joins TRBV11-2 and TRBJ2-7, with no clear D. This CDR3 contains 17 residues. Looked up from germline, CDR1 is SGHAT and CDR2 is FQNNGV. V dropped 1 base and J dropped 2 bases, with 18 bases sitting between them. CDR3 in DNA: TGTGCCAGCAGCTTAGCCCTCGCCAGTCTGGTTGCCTACGAGCAGTACTTC. It yields the protein CASSLALASLVAYEQYF. Combining the CDR3 with reference TRBV11-2 and TRBJ2-7 gives the whole variable domain EAGVAQSPRYKIIEKRQSVAFWCNPISGHATLYWYQQILGQGPKLLIQFQNNGVVDDSQLPKDRFSAERLKGVDSTLKIQPAKLEDSAVYLCASSLALASLVAYEQYFGPGTRLTVT.

This rearrangement joins TRBV28 to TRBJ1-1; TRBD1 aligns across 8 bases. J lost 4 bases, V lost 8 bases, and 9 bases had no gene match. Germline loops: CDR1 MDHEN, CDR2 SYDVKM. The CDR3 extends over 14 amino acids. CDR3 protein: CASFGTGIGTEAFF. The CDR3 region has the DNA TGTGCCAGCTTTGGGACAGGTATCGGCACTGAAGCTTTCTTT. Variable domain in full (rest from reference TRBV28 and TRBJ1-1): DVKVTQSSRYLVKRTGEKVFLECVQDMDHENMFWYRQDPGLGLRLIYFSYDVKMKEKGDIPEGYSVSREKKERFSLILESASTNQTSMYLCASFGTGIGTEAFFGQGTRLTVV.

The V gene is TRBV7-8, the J gene TRBJ2-1; TRBD2 might be the D (6 bases). V lost 2 bases, J lost 4 bases, and 15 bases lay in between. There are 16 residues in the CDR3. The V gene's germline CDR1 is SGHVS and CDR2 FQNEAQ. This chain's CDR3 is CASSLIGGSAYNEQFF. DNA for the CDR3: TGTGCCAGCAGCTTAATTGGAGGGAGTGCTTACAATGAGCAGTTCTTC. Variable domain in full (rest from reference TRBV7-8 and TRBJ2-1): GAGVSQSPRYKVAKRGQDVALRCDPISGHVSLFWYQQALGQGPEFLTYFQNEAQLDKSGLPSDRFFAERPEGSVSTLKIQRTQQEDSAVYLCASSLIGGSAYNEQFFGPGTRLTVL.

The chain combines TRBV18 with TRBJ2-3; no definite D call. V was shortened by 5 bases and J by 4 bases, with 7 bases between the two germline ends. The CDR3 runs to 12 residues. Germline V gives CDR1 KGHSH, CDR2 LQKENI. This CDR3 reads CASSSQSDTQYF. The DNA of the CDR3 is TGTGCCAGCTCAAGTCAGTCAGATACGCAGTATTTT.

V usage is TRBV7-2 and J usage is TRBJ2-7, with TRBD2 matching over 11 bases. Unmatched junction bases numbered 4, after V lost 2 bases and J lost 4 bases. The CDR3 runs 15 residues. Looked up from germline, CDR1 is SGHTA and CDR2 is FQGNSA. CDR3 in DNA: TGTGCCAGCAGCTTACTAGCGGGAGGCGGGTACGAGCAGTACTTC. It encodes CASSLLAGGGYEQYF.

This clone appeared a single time. The chain carries TRBV5-1 and TRBJ1-6, with a tentative D call TRBD1 (5 bases). V lost 6 bases and J 7 bases, leaving 17 bases between the germline ends. Germline V gives CDR1 SGHRS, CDR2 YFSETQ. This CDR3 contains 15 residues. CDR3 coding DNA: TGCGCCAGCACAACAGGCACCTCGGACAATTCACCCCTCCACTTT. This gives the protein CASTTGTSDNSPLHF.

V and J are TRBV6-6 and TRBJ1-1; D not certain. Trimming took off 2 bases at V and 0 bases at J, with 13 bases between the two ends. The germline V gene encodes CDR1 MNHNY and CDR2 SVGAGI (reference sequence). This CDR3 contains 16 residues. The CDR3 nucleotides are TGTGCCAGCAGTTACGGGCAGTTTCCCATGAACACTGAAGCTTTCTTT. This gives the protein CASSYGQFPMNTEAFF.

The chain links TRBV14 to TRBJ1-2; 8 bases match TRBD1. Germline-derived CDR1 and CDR2 are SGHDN and FVKESK. The length of the CDR3 is 18 residues. J lost 3 bases, V lost 4 bases, and 16 bases had no gene match. The CDR3 region is CASSPARQGQRVDYGYTF. Written as DNA, the CDR3 is TGTGCCAGCAGCCCAGCTCGACAGGGGCAGAGGGTGGACTATGGCTACACCTTC.

V gene TRBV20-1 combines with J gene TRBJ1-2; D gene unclear. This CDR3 is 10 amino acids long. Germline V gene data show CDR1 as DFQATT and CDR2 as SNEGSKA (reference sequence). V was cut by 1 base and J by 7 bases, with 4 bases left in between. CDR3 in amino acids: CSARVLGYTF. The CDR3 coding sequence is TGCAGTGCTAGAGTTCTTGGCTACACCTTC.

The chain couples TRBV15 to TRBJ2-1; 9 nucleotides line up with TRBD2. Unmatched junction bases numbered 9, after V lost 3 bases and J lost 6 bases. The CDR3 consists of 16 residues. Germline values: CDR1 LNHNV, CDR2 YYDKDF (reference sequence). CDR3 protein: CATSSPGASGINEQFF. The CDR3 region has the DNA TGTGCCACCAGCAGTCCCGGGGCTAGCGGGATCAATGAGCAGTTCTTC.

This clone was picked up one time. The CDR3 sequence is CASSQDATTAYEQYF. CDR3 DNA: TGTGCCAGCAGCCAAGACGCGACTACCGCCTACGAGCAGTACTTC. J is TRBJ2-7 and V is TRBV4-2, with D possibly matching TRBD2 (5 bases). V lost 0 bases and J lost 2, with 11 bases in between. The CDR3 extends over 15 amino acids. Per germline, CDR1 LGHNA and CDR2 YNFKEQ.

This clone showed up just a few times. The rearrangement joins TRBV28 to TRBJ2-3; 9 bases are shared with TRBD1. The CDR3 is 15 residues long. Trimming cost V 5 bases and J 3 bases; bases outside gene matches: 6. Per germline, CDR1 MDHEN and CDR2 SYDVKM. The CDR3 loop reads CASSRTGERTDTQYF. The CDR3 DNA sequence: TGTGCCAGCAGTCGGACAGGGGAAAGGACAGATACGCAGTATTTT.

The rearrangement links TRBV29-1 to TRBJ2-2; TRBD2 is a possible D gene (5 bases). Germline loops: CDR1 SQVTM, CDR2 ANQGSEA. The V and J ends lost 4 bases and 7 bases respectively, with 13 bases between them. The CDR3 is made up of 13 amino acids. The CDR3 loop is CSVGGPNGGELFF. The DNA for the CDR3 is TGCAGCGTTGGAGGGCCGAACGGCGGGGAGCTGTTTTTT.

This chain joins TRBV2 and TRBJ2-1; 7 nucleotides match TRBD2. This CDR3 spans 13 amino acids. Germline CDR1 and CDR2: SNHLY and FYNNEI. V dropped 5 bases and J dropped 5; count of bases not matched to a gene: 3. The CDR3 region has the DNA TGTGCCAGCAGTCGGGAGGCTAACAATGAGCAGTTCTTC. Protein product: CASSREANNEQFF.

Only one count was recorded for this clone. The gene calls are TRBV7-9 and TRBJ2-2; 10 bases match TRBD1. Unmatched junction bases numbered 9, after V lost 5 bases and J lost 0 bases. This CDR3 contains 18 residues. Germline V gene sequence: CDR1 SEHNR, CDR2 FQNEAQ (reference sequence). CDR3 in DNA: TGTGCCAGCAGCCCGGGACAGGGGCCATCTTCGAACACCGGGGAGCTGTTTTTT. It yields the protein CASSPGQGPSSNTGELFF.

The CDR3 DNA reads TGTGCCAGCAGTTGGCGAAAGGGGGCTATCGGGGATGAGCAGTTCTTC. This translates into CASSWRKGAIGDEQFF. J is TRBJ2-1 and V is TRBV6-2 or TRBV6-3; 7 bases fit TRBD1. There are 16 residues in the CDR3. The germline gives CDR1 MNHEY, CDR2 SVGEGT. Trimming at V came to 4 bases and at J to 8 bases, leaving 14 bases not matched to a gene.

The chain joins TRBV14 to TRBJ2-3, with a weak D call TRBD1 (6 bases). Germline CDR1 SGHDN, CDR2 FVKESK. Trimming removed 3 bases from V and 6 bases from J, with 13 bases in between. The CDR3 sequence is 14 residues long. CDR3 amino acids: CASSQQQGWDTQYF. The CDR3 nucleotides are TGTGCCAGCAGCCAGCAACAGGGATGGGATACGCAGTATTTT.

This clone came up once. Other nucleotide sequences in the sample specify the same CDR3. The chain links TRBV28 to TRBJ1-1; D is unclear. Per the germline V gene, CDR1 is MDHEN and CDR2 is SYDVKM. The CDR3 totals 13 residues. V lost 3 bases to trimming and J lost 0 bases, with 5 bases between them. The CDR3 nucleotides read TGTGCCAGCAGTTTGCCGGTGAACACTGAAGCTTTCTTT. This encodes CASSLPVNTEAFF.

The chain carries TRBV27 and TRBJ2-1, with D perhaps TRBD1 (7 bases). Per the germline V gene, CDR1 is MNHEY and CDR2 is SMNVEV (reference sequence). CDR3 length: 17 amino acids. V was pared by 7 bases and J by 3 bases, with 22 bases between. Written as DNA, the CDR3 is TGTGCCAGCACCTCCCTTGGGGCGGGACAGATCTACAATGAGCAGTTCTTC. As protein: CASTSLGAGQIYNEQFF.

V and J are TRBV6-2 or TRBV6-3 and TRBJ2-7, with D maybe TRBD1 (7 bases). Germline V gene sequence: CDR1 MNHEY, CDR2 SVGEGT. Trimming stripped 6 bases from V and 3 bases from J, with 15 bases between. This CDR3 region has 14 residues. The CDR3 loop reads CASSPRGVYYEQYF. CDR3 coding DNA: TGTGCCAGCAGCCCCAGGGGGGTCTACTACGAGCAGTACTTC.

This clone was found a few times. V usage is TRBV7-2 and J usage is TRBJ2-5, with TRBD2 identical over 9 bases. This CDR3 is 15 amino acids long. V lost 4 bases to trimming and J lost 2 bases; unmatched junction nucleotides: 5. Germline CDR1 and CDR2: SGHTA and FQGNSA. The CDR3 DNA follows: TGTGCCAGCAGCTCGCTAGCGGGACGACAAGAGACCCAGTACTTC. It encodes CASSSLAGRQETQYF.

This chain uses TRBV20-1 with TRBJ2-3, with 9 bases aligning to TRBD2. This CDR3 has 15 amino acids. Germline values: CDR1 DFQATT, CDR2 SNEGSKA (reference sequence). V dropped 3 bases and J dropped 2; count of bases not matched to a gene: 6. The CDR3 bases are TGCAGTGCTAGTAAGGCGGGAGGGTTCACAGATACGCAGTATTTT. Translating gives CSASKAGGFTDTQYF.

The chain links TRBV5-8 to TRBJ2-5, with 11 bases fitting TRBD1. The CDR3 has 15 residues. The ends lost 4 bases at V and 5 bases at J; junction bases unmatched: 7. The germline V gene has CDR1 SGHTS and CDR2 YDEGEE. CDR3 nucleotide sequence: TGTGCCAGCAGCCGAGGACAGGGGGCGCGGGAGACCCAGTACTTC. Translation: CASSRGQGARETQYF.

V is TRBV14 and J is TRBJ2-1; D is uncertain. CDR1 is SGHDN, CDR2 FVKESK, per germline. The V end was cut by 3 bases, the J end by 4 bases, with 13 bases between. The CDR3 consists of 15 residues. CDR3 sequence: CASSHPGPSYNEQFF. Written as DNA, the CDR3 is TGTGCCAGCAGCCACCCGGGTCCGTCATACAATGAGCAGTTCTTC. Variable domain in full (rest from reference TRBV14 and TRBJ2-1): EAGVTQFPSHSVIEKGQTVTLRCDPISGHDNLYWYRRVMGKEIKFLLHFVKESKQDESGMPNNRFLAERTGGTYSTLKVQPAELEDSGVYFCASSHPGPSYNEQFFGPGTRLTVL.

This chain uses TRBV20-1 with TRBJ2-1; D unclear. Deletions cut 6 bases from V and 7 bases from J, with 7 bases between. The CDR3 contains 10 residues. Germline CDR1 DFQATT, CDR2 SNEGSKA (reference sequence). CDR3 nucleotides: TGCAGTGCCGGAGTTAATGAGCAGTTCTTC. It translates to CSAGVNEQFF.

This chain joins TRBV11-2 and TRBJ1-1; D gene ambiguous. Germline-derived CDR1 and CDR2 are SGHAT and FQNNGV. V lost 3 bases to trimming and J lost 1 base, with 3 bases between them. This CDR3 spans 12 amino acids. DNA of the CDR3: TGTGCCAGCAGCTTTCAGAACACTGAAGCTTTCTTT. It is translated as CASSFQNTEAFF.

The rearrangement joins TRBV10-3 to TRBJ2-1; 10 bases agree with TRBD2. The germline V gene encodes CDR1 ENHRY and CDR2 SYGVKD. The V gene end was trimmed by 3 bases and the J gene end by 9 bases; junction bases not matched to a gene: 11. The CDR3 covers 16 residues. In DNA form, the CDR3 reads TGTGCCATCAGTGATCCCCCTAGCGGGAGAGGAGGTGAGCAGTTCTTC. It is translated as CAISDPPSGRGGEQFF.

V and J are TRBV19 and TRBJ1-1; no firm D call. CDR3 length equals 13 residues. In germline, CDR1 is LNHDA, CDR2 SQIVND (reference sequence). Trimming pared 2 bases from V and 0 bases from J, leaving 4 bases between. The CDR3 nucleotides are TGTGCCAGTAGTATACAGTTGAACACTGAAGCTTTCTTT. Protein: CASSIQLNTEAFF.